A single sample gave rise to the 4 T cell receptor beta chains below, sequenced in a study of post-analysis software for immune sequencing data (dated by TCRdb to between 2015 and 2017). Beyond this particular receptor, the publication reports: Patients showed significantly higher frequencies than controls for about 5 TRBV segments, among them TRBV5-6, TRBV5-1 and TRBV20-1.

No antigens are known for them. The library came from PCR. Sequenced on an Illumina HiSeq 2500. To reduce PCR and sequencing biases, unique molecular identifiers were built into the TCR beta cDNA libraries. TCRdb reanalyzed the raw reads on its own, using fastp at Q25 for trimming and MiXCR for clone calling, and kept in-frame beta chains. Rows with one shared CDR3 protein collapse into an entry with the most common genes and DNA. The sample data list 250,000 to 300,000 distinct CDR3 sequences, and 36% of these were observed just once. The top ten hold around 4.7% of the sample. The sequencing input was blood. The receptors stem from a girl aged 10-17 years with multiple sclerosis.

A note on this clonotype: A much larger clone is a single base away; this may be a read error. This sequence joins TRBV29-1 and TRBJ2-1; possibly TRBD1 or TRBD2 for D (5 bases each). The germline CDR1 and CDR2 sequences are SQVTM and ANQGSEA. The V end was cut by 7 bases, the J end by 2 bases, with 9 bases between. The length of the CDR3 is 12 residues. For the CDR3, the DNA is TGCAGCGGTGGGGGTCCCTACAATGAGCAGTTCTTC. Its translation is CSGGGPYNEQFF.

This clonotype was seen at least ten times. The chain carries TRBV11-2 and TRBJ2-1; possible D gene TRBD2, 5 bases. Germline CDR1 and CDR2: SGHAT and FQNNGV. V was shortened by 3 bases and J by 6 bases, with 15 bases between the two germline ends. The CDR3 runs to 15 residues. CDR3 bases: TGTGCCAGCAGCTTGTGGGTCGGGAAGTCCAATGAGCAGTTCTTC. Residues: CASSLWVGKSNEQFF.

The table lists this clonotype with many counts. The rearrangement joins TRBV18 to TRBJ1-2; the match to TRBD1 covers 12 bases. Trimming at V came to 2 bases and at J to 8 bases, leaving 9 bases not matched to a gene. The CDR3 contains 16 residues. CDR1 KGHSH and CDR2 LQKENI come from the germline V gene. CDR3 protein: CASSPNSPGTGGGYTF. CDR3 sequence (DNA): TGTGCCAGCTCACCAAATAGTCCCGGGACAGGGGGCGGCTACACCTTC.

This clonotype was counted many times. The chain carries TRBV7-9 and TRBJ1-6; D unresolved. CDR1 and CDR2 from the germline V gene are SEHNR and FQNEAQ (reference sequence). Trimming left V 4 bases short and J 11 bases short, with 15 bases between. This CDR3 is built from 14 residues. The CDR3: CASSSGGDEAPLHF. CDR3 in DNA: TGTGCCAGCAGCTCTGGTGGGGATGAAGCACCCCTCCACTTT.